The present T cell receptor beta chain was sequenced within a study of CD8 T cells in ankylosing spondylitis. In germline, CDR1 is SGDLS, CDR2 YYNGEE. V lost 1 base, J lost 4 bases, and 18 bases lay in between. This CDR3 spans 17 amino acids. TCR beta libraries were made by quantitative 5'-RACE with molecular barcodes. TCRdb analysed the 5' RACE reads with MiXCR anew, one entry per CDR3 protein. The sample lists approximately 9,700 distinct CDR3 sequences; 6% were seen once. This clonotype was detected ten times or more. The receptor was derived from a female donor with ankylosing spondylitis or in good health (not recorded which). The source material was blood, either unsorted or a sorted T cell fraction (not recorded which). The chain joins TRBV9 to TRBJ2-1; a weak D match, TRBD2 (6 bases). CDR3 sequence reads: CASSVTGGAGTYNEQFF. As DNA, the CDR3 is TGTGCCAGCAGCGTAACCGGAGGGGCTGGAACTTACAATGAGCAGTTCTTC. The whole variable domain, remainder taken from reference TRBV9 and TRBJ2-1, is DSGVTQTPKHLITATGQRVTLRCSPRSGDLSVYWYQQSLDQGLQFLIQYYNGEERAKGNILERFSAQQFPDLHSELNLSSLELGDSALYFCASSVTGGAGTYNEQFFGPGTRLTVL.